The clone carrying this T cell receptor (beta chain) was observed a handful of times. Antigen unknown. These data belong to a study of cytomegalovirus exposure and HLA in healthy donors. Across the study: From donors who were HLA-typed, an early data release held about 85 million unique TCRs.

Study-level results: Reportedly, HLA-A and HLA-B alleles of most subjects were accurately predicted from TCR beta. Confirmation in vitro established that a few CMV-associated chains were specific for CMV antigens.

With 60 Vbeta and 13 Jbeta primers, the PCR was carried out. Clones were sequenced by immunoSEQ multiplex PCR, and TCRdb holds only the in-frame ones, with some missing. The profile shows 45,000 to 65,000 clones, around three quarters of them singletons. Germline V lookup: CDR1 SGDLS, CDR2 YYNGEE. This CDR3 has 15 amino acids. Unmatched junction bases numbered 8, after V lost 3 bases and J lost 4 bases. V gene TRBV9 combines with J gene TRBJ1-1, with 8 bases identical to TRBD1. The source material was PBMCs. This sequence originates from a woman aged 40 to 50 in good health and CMV-seropositive. The CDR3 DNA reads TGTGCCAGCAGCGAACAGGGGGAATTAAGCACTGAAGCTTTCTTT. Translation gives CASSEQGELSTEAFF.